A selection of T cell receptor beta chains follows, all from one sample in a study of Ad26.COV2.S vaccination and SARS-CoV-2 variants. Sequencing was performed with immunoSEQ multiplex PCR; in TCRdb, only in-frame clones are kept and a portion is missing. The sample carries fewer than 500,000 clones, 89% recorded once. The source material was peripheral blood, sampled in a trial of Ad26.COV2.S vaccine versus placebo. Every receptor here comes from a person between 18 and 60 years old who received the Ad26.COV2.S COVID-19 vaccine or a placebo. Each CDR3 is given with its conserved first and last residue. The order of the fields is clone size, J gene, V gene, D gene, CDR3 protein, CDR3 DNA. A D gene is named only where the DNA matches it firmly. Size tells how often a clone was seen (once, few, many) or the class of an expanded clone, and some rows leave it out.

-,TRBJ2-1,TRBV18,-,CASSPGSRGRGSYNEQFF,TGTGCCAGCTCACCCGGAAGCCGCGGACGGGGCTCCTACAATGAGCAGTTCTTC
-,TRBJ2-3,TRBV5-1,-,CASSGSGGTDTQYF,TGCGCCAGCAGCGGCAGTGGGGGCACAGATACGCAGTATTTT
-,TRBJ1-1,TRBV7-9,-,CASSFAGRSTEAFF,TGTGCCAGCAGCTTCGCAGGTAGGAGCACTGAAGCTTTCTTT
-,TRBJ2-4,TRBV18,-,CASSPNWGYENIQYF,TGTGCCAGCTCACCGAATTGGGGGTATGAAAACATTCAGTACTTC
-,TRBJ1-5,TRBV28,-,CASSSTGRSNQPQHF,TGTGCCAGCAGTTCTACAGGGCGTAGCAATCAGCCCCAGCATTTT
-,TRBJ1-2,TRBV30,-,CAWSVKGFQKGYTF,TGTGCCTGGAGTGTTAAGGGATTTCAGAAGGGCTACACCTTC
few,TRBJ1-2,TRBV14,-,CASSHRGGYGYTF,TGTGCCAGCAGCCATAGGGGGGGCTATGGCTACACCTTC
-,TRBJ1-1,TRBV19,-,CASSIGRAGAAFF,TGTGCCAGTAGTATAGGTCGTGCAGGGGCAGCTTTCTTT
-,TRBJ2-5,TRBV7-9,TRBD1,CASSHWTGGQETQYF,TGTGCCAGCAGCCACTGGACAGGGGGACAAGAGACCCAGTACTTC
-,TRBJ2-5,TRBV24-1,TRBD1,CATSESDRGRETQYF,TGTGCCACCAGTGAGTCCGACAGGGGACGAGAGACCCAGTACTTC
-,TRBJ2-5,TRBV19,-,CASSMLGETQYF,TGTGCCAGTAGTATGTTGGGAGAGACCCAGTACTTC
-,TRBJ2-1,TRBV13,-,CAVQRHNEQFF,TGTGCCGTTCAGCGGCACAATGAGCAGTTCTTC
-,TRBJ2-2,TRBV7-9,-,CATDGGTGELFF,TGTGCCACTGATGGAGGCACCGGGGAGCTGTTTTTT